Listed below are T cell receptor beta chains from one sample, sequenced in a study of CD8+ T cells in alopecia areata. Sequencing used immunoSEQ multiplex PCR; TCRdb keeps in-frame clones, though not all of them. This repertoire shows about 210,000 clones, about 57% found once; its top ten account for about 1.4%. The sequencing here drew on CD4+ T cells sorted from blood, taken at week 4, from a patient treated with tofacitinib. The receptors come from a human donor with alopecia areata. The CDR3 runs from the conserved cysteine through the conserved F or W. Fields, in order: V gene, D gene, clone size, J gene, CDR3 protein, CDR3 DNA. A D gene is named only where the DNA matches it firmly. Expanded clones get a size class; other rows say once, few or many, or leave the size out.

>TRBV7-9|TRBD1|.|TRBJ2-7
CASSLENRGEQYF
TGTGCCAGCAGCTTAGAGAACAGGGGCGAGCAGTACTTC
>TRBV20-1|.|.|TRBJ2-7
CSASDGYEQYF
TGCAGTGCCTCGGACGGATACGAGCAGTACTTC
>TRBV5-1|.|.|TRBJ2-1
CASSLNTGNNEQFF
TGCGCCAGCAGCTTGAATACAGGGAATAATGAGCAGTTCTTC
>TRBV19|TRBD1|.|TRBJ2-7
CASSTDRGREQYF
TGTGCCAGTAGTACGGACAGGGGGCGCGAGCAGTACTTC
>TRBV15|.|.|TRBJ2-5
CATRVAEETQYF
TGTGCCACCAGAGTAGCGGAAGAGACCCAGTACTTC
>TRBV19|.|many|TRBJ1-4
CASTPQAANEKLFF
TGTGCCAGTACCCCCCAGGCGGCTAATGAAAAACTGTTTTTT
>TRBV29-1|TRBD1|.|TRBJ1-1
CSVSDRVNTEAFF
TGCAGCGTCTCGGACAGGGTCAACACTGAAGCTTTCTTT
>TRBV19|.|.|TRBJ1-6
CASSIGNSPLHF
TGTGCCAGTAGTATTGGCAATTCACCCCTCCACTTT
>TRBV29-1|.|few|TRBJ1-2
CSVEITGGFYGYTF
TGCAGCGTTGAAATTACGGGGGGCTTCTATGGCTACACCTTC
>TRBV29-1|TRBD1|.|TRBJ2-2
CSGDRGTGELFF
TGCAGCGGCGACAGGGGAACCGGGGAGCTGTTTTTT
>TRBV29-1|.|.|TRBJ2-1
CAGVTPSSYNEQFF
TGCGCGGGCGTGACCCCGAGCTCCTACAATGAGCAGTTCTTC
>TRBV4-1|TRBD2|.|TRBJ2-1
CASSQWTSGYNEQFF
TGCGCCAGCAGCCAGTGGACTAGCGGCTACAATGAGCAGTTCTTC
>TRBV30|TRBD2|.|TRBJ2-3
CAWASGGNTDTQYF
TGTGCCTGGGCTAGCGGGGGGAACACAGATACGCAGTATTTT
>TRBV2|TRBD1|.|TRBJ2-7
CASSVRQGYEQYF
TGTGCCAGCAGTGTGCGACAGGGCTACGAGCAGTACTTC
>TRBV14|.|.|TRBJ2-2
CASSQGAVGELFF
TGTGCCAGCAGCCAAGGTGCCGTAGGGGAGCTGTTTTTT
>TRBV11-2|.|.|TRBJ1-3
CASSPRGSSGNTIYF
TGTGCCAGCAGCCCTAGAGGGAGCTCTGGAAACACCATATATTTT
>TRBV5-1|TRBD2|.|TRBJ2-1
CASSPGRTSGALGSEQFF
TGCGCCAGCAGCCCCGGCCGGACTAGCGGGGCCCTGGGCAGTGAGCAGTTCTTC
>TRBV30|TRBD1|.|TRBJ1-1
CAWSTTLGQLNTEAFF
TGTGCCTGGAGTACGACGCTGGGACAGCTGAACACTGAAGCTTTCTTT
>TRBV7-6|.|.|TRBJ1-1
CASSLPGTEAFF
TGTGCCAGCAGCTTACCGGGGACTGAAGCTTTCTTT
>TRBV29-1|.|.|TRBJ1-5
CSVGQSSNQPQHF
TGCAGCGTTGGACAGAGTAGCAATCAGCCCCAGCATTTT
>TRBV5-1|TRBD1|.|TRBJ1-5
CASSSDRGQPQHF
TGCGCCAGCAGCTCGGACAGGGGTCAGCCCCAGCATTTT
>TRBV29-1|.|.|TRBJ1-2
CSVEGYGYTF
TGCAGCGTTGAAGGTTATGGCTACACCTTC